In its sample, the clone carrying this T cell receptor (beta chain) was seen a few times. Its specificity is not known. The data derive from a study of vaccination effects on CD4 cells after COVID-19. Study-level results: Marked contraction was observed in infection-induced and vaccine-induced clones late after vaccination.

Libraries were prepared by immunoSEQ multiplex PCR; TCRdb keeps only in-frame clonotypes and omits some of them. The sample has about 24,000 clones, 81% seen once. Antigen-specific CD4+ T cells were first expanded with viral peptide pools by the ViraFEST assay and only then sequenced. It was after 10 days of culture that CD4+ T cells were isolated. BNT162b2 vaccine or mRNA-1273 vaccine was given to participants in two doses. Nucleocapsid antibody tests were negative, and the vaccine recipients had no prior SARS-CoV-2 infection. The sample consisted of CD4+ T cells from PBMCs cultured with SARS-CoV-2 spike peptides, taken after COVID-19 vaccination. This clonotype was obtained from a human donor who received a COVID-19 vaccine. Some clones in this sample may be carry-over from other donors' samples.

The DNA of the CDR3 is TGTGCCAGCAGTGTACAGGGGCTGAGCTATGGCTACACCTTC. This codes for CASSVQGLSYGYTF. The chain couples TRBV5-4 to TRBJ1-2, with TRBD1 identical over 7 bases. The CDR3 length is 14 residues. CDR1 is SGHNT and CDR2 is YYREEE in the germline V gene (reference sequence). Unmatched junction bases numbered 8, after V lost 5 bases and J lost 4 bases.